The subject of this entry is one T cell receptor beta chain. Antigen: not known. Only in-frame clones appear in the TCRdb table, and some are missing; sequencing was by immunoSEQ multiplex PCR. This sample has around 40,000 clones, with around 87% found just once. Patients with autoimmune history or systemic immunosuppression were excluded. The sample belongs to a study of OX40 agonist ivuxolimab in advanced cancers. Findings of the study overall: By week 6 at 0.1 to 3.0 mg/kg, blood CD4+ and CD8+ T cells had expanded clonally.

Losses at the gene ends were 6 bases for V and 0 bases for J; bases not matched to a gene: 10. From germline, CDR1 is MDHEN and CDR2 SYDVKM. The CDR3 totals 17 residues. This TCR derives from an adult with an advanced solid tumor such as melanoma, head and neck, liver or kidney cancer. The gene calls are TRBV28 and TRBJ2-2, with 7 nucleotides matching TRBD2. The sample in question was CD4+ or CD8+ T cells sorted from blood, obtained in a trial of the OX40 agonist ivuxolimab. The CDR3 DNA sequence: TGTGCCAGCAGCTCGCCGAAAGGGAGGGCGAACACCGGGGAGCTGTTTTTT. Translation: CASSSPKGRANTGELFF. Filled out from reference TRBV28 and TRBJ2-2, the complete variable domain reads DVKVTQSSRYLVKRTGEKVFLECVQDMDHENMFWYRQDPGLGLRLIYFSYDVKMKEKGDIPEGYSVSREKKERFSLILESASTNQTSMYLCASSSPKGRANTGELFFGEGSRLTVL.